This TCR beta chain was sequenced in a study of blood T cell repertoires in COVID-19. About the study: T cells, B-cell-depleted T cells, or PBMCs supplied cDNA or gDNA.

This clone was observed a single time. Original handling: Estimation of nucleated cell counts was performed using reference gene primer amplification. The method was immunoSEQ multiplex PCR; TCRdb's version includes in-frame clones alone and lacks a portion of them. V, J and clone size were drawn from that table, and D and trimming were deduced from the DNA. The table shows roughly 6,000 clones, with 74% occurring only once. This TCR came from a man aged 55 to 70 with acute or convalescent COVID-19. Sequencing was done on a sample of peripheral blood.

The DNA of the CDR3 is TGTGCCACCAGCACGGACAAGGGCCTCAATCAGCCCCAGCATTTT. Residues: CATSTDKGLNQPQHF. V is TRBV15 and J is TRBJ1-5; D possibly corresponds to TRBD1 (5 bases). V was cut by 4 bases and J by 3 bases, with 13 bases left in between. The CDR3 is 15 amino acids. CDR1 and CDR2 (germline): LNHNV, YYDKDF (reference sequence). The full variable domain, in which reference TRBV15 and TRBJ1-5 provide the parts outside the CDR3, is DAMVIQNPRYQVTQFGKPVTLSCSQTLNHNVMYWYQQKSSQAPKLLFHYYDKDFNNEADTPDNFQSRRPNTSFCFLDIRSPGLGDTAMYLCATSTDKGLNQPQHFGDGTRLSIL.